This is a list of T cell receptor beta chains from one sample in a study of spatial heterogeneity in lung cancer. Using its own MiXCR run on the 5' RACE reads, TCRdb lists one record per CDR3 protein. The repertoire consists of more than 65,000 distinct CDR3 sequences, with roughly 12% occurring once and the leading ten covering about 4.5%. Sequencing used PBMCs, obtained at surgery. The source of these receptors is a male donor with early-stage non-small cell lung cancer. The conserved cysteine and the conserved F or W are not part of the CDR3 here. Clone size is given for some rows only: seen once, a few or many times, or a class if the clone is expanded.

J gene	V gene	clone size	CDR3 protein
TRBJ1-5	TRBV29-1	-	SVGDRGNQPQH
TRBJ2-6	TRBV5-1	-	ASSLAEGSGANVLT
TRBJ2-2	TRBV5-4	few	ASSLEASGYTGELF
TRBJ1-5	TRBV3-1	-	ASSLHTGSNQPQH
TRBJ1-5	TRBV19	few	ASSIVGTHSNQPQH
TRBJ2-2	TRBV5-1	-	ASSFVVQFNTGELF
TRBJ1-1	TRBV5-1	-	ASSPYGDSNTEAF
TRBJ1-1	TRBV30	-	AWSALRTGSTEAF
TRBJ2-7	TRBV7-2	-	ASSLPAGSYEQY
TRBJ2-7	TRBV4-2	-	ASSQVTGLAVYEQY
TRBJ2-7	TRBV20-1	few	SALNRDSVSYEQY
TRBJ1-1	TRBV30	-	AWAGGGTEAF
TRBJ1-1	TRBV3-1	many	ASSQSGAGHTEAF
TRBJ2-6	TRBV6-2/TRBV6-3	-	ASSLPEGANVLT
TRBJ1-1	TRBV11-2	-	ASSLALRATEAF
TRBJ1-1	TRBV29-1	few	SVEDSGGTEAF
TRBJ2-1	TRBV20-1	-	SAPRLAGGTLGEQF
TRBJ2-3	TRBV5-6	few	ASSPYGSTDTQY